This TCR beta chain was observed in a study of T cell responses to AZD1222 COVID-19 vaccine (TCRdb year 2021). Looking at the study overall: TCR sequencing covered more than 230 trial participants: 207 given two doses of AZD1222 and 26 given two doses of MenACWY control vaccine. Enrollment into the trials was organized by age into subgroups of 18-55, 56-69 and 70-plus years, and those subgroups contained roughly 150, 30 and 60 TCR-sequenced participants, respectively.

The CDR3 regions of human TCRbeta chains were subjected to immunosequencing. The published analysis was carried out like this. TCRs in the repertoires were matched against a reference library of SARS-CoV-2-specific TCRs that had been generated with the MIRA antigen-specificity platform. Breadth was defined as the fraction of unique TCRs that were SARS-CoV-2-associated. Depth was defined as the fraction of total T cells that were SARS-CoV-2-associated. Using the MIRA data, every spike-specific TCR was mapped to the spike region that the TCR reacted to and assigned to either a CD4 or a CD8 class. Log10-transformed breadth and depth values were compared by one-way ANOVA with Sidak's multiple comparisons tests. Sourced from immuneACCESS, this table was stored by TCRdb with only in-frame sequences that have V and J called. A share of the clones is absent; for the studies checked, an unresolved V gene accounts for under half, and the remainder has no known explanation. That table furnishes V, J and clone size, whereas the DNA furnished D and trimming. The sample profile shows around 140,000 clones; roughly 90% of them were found once. The ten largest clones capture 1.5% to 2% of the sample.

Details on this clone: It lacks a known antigen. It has no much larger one-base neighbor in the sample; base qualities were not kept.

The germline V gene specifies SNHLY as CDR1 and FYNNEI as CDR2. V and J are trimmed by 7 bases and 7 bases, and the gene matches miss 12 bases of the junction. The CDR3 runs 16 residues from the cysteine to the phenylalanine. Solely the CDR3 DNA is kept, with 48 bases framed from the first base. According to the study, the label for this sample's time point signals: about 28 days (+/-7) after the second vaccine dose. Because spike-specific TCR depth and breadth did not differ between the two schedules, AZD1222 recipients who got a second dose at roughly 4 weeks were pooled with those who got a second dose at roughly 12 weeks. Samples from vaccinated people were obtained from the UK trials COV001 and COV002, which included a single-blind randomized controlled phase 2/3 trial of AZD1222 (ChAdOx1 nCoV-19) in healthy adults. For TCRbeta chain sequencing, PBMC samples were collected from trial participants at day 0 and at day 28 after the second dose.

Study-level results and caveats: Reportedly, almost half of the unique spike-specific TCRs recognized epitopes lying outside the regions that are mutated in the B.1.351 and B.1.1.7 variants. The vaccine-associated CD4 TCRs covered the entire spike protein, and the dominant responses fell in regions 160-218 and 743-854. In the small 56-69-year group, the increase in depth fell short of significance, most likely because of low power. Spike-specific TCR breadth and depth rose significantly after two AZD1222 doses compared with day 0 and with MenACWY recipients. Participants were mostly white British, with more females than males. The authors suggested clonal diversity may have been underestimated. No day 14 peak-response samples were available, so repertoires were characterized only after the peak T cell response. Conclusions about previously exposed vaccinees are limited because only six or seven AZD1222 recipients were SARS-CoV-2 seropositive at baseline.

The chain employs TRBV2 and TRBJ1-6, and TRBD1 matches 8 of the central bases. This specimen consisted of peripheral blood, obtained 28 days after the second AZD1222 dose. The TCR sequence derives from an adult who received the AZD1222 COVID-19 vaccine. In nucleotide form, the sequence is TGTGCCAGCACCGCCACGACAGGGGCCGAAAATTCACCCCTCCACTTT. It codes for CASTATTGAENSPLHF.